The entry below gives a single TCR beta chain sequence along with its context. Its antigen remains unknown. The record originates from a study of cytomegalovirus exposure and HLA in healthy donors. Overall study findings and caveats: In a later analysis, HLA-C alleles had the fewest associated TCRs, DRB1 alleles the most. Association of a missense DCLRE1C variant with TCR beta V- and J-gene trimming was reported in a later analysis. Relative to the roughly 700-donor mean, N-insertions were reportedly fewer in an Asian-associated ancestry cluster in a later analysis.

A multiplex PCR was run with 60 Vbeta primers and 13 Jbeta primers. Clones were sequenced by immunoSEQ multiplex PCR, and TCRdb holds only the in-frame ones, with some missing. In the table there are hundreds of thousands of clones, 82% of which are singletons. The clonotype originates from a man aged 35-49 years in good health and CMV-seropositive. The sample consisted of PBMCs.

The CDR3 protein is CASSYRGGGGDTQYF. CDR3 sequence (DNA): TGTGCCAGCAGTTACCGGGGCGGGGGGGGAGATACGCAGTATTTT. The chain carries TRBV6-5 and TRBJ2-3; TRBD2 matches 9 bases. Trimming removed 2 bases from V and 5 bases from J; junction bases left unmatched: 5. In germline, CDR1 is MNHEY, CDR2 SVGAGI. The CDR3 length is 15 residues.